The next 5 T cell receptor beta chains were all read from a single sample in a study of response to subunit inactivated influenza vaccine. MiXCR, applied by TCRdb to the RT-PCR reads, yields one record per CDR3 protein. The table lists fewer than 700,000 distinct CDR3 sequences, 10% to 15% of them singletons. Here the sequenced sample was PBMCs from blood, taken more than 35 days after vaccination. The receptors originated from a man aged 45 to 65 who received an inactivated influenza vaccine.

This clonotype was seen a handful of times. In DNA form, the CDR3 reads TGTGCCACCAGCAGAACCGACAGGATGAACACTGAAGCTTTCTTT. It yields the protein CATSRTDRMNTEAFF. The V call is TRBV15, the J call TRBJ1-1, with D possibly TRBD1 on 6 matching bases. Germline CDR1 LNHNV, CDR2 YYDKDF (reference sequence). Trimming took off 2 bases at V and 0 bases at J, with 10 bases between the two ends. The length of the CDR3 is 15 residues.

V is TRBV7-8 and J is TRBJ1-1, with D possibly TRBD1 on 5 matching bases. V lost 5 bases, J lost 1 base, and 11 bases lay in between. Germline values: CDR1 SGHVS, CDR2 FQNEAQ. This CDR3 region has 14 residues. CDR3 nucleotides: TGTGCCAGCAGCGCTCATCAGGGGAACACTGAAGCTTTCTTT. Encoded protein: CASSAHQGNTEAFF.

The chain has TRBV6-1 and TRBJ1-4; tentative D call: TRBD1 (6 bases). Germline CDR1 reads MNHNS; CDR2 reads SASEGT. V lost 4 bases to trimming and J lost 8 bases, with 14 bases between them. CDR3 length: 14 residues. This chain's CDR3 is CASSGQAIREKLFF. CDR3 nucleotides: TGTGCCAGCAGTGGACAGGCGATTAGGGAAAAACTGTTTTTT.

This clonotype was detected only a few times. The J gene is TRBJ2-1, the V gene TRBV5-1; D is possibly TRBD1 (5 bases). Germline CDR1 reads SGHRS; CDR2 reads YFSETQ. Trimming stripped 4 bases from V and 7 bases from J, with 12 bases between. This CDR3 spans 13 amino acids. CDR3 region: CASSATTANEQFF. CDR3 nucleotides: TGCGCCAGCAGCGCGACGACAGCAAATGAGCAGTTCTTC.

This clonotype showed up many times. The chain recombines TRBV12-3 or TRBV12-4 with TRBJ2-6; D is undetermined. CDR3 size: 12 residues. V lost 5 bases, J lost 12 bases, and 11 bases lay in between. The CDR3: CASSPRVFVLTF. In nucleotides, the CDR3 is TGTGCCAGCAGTCCCCGTGTTTTCGTCCTGACTTTC.